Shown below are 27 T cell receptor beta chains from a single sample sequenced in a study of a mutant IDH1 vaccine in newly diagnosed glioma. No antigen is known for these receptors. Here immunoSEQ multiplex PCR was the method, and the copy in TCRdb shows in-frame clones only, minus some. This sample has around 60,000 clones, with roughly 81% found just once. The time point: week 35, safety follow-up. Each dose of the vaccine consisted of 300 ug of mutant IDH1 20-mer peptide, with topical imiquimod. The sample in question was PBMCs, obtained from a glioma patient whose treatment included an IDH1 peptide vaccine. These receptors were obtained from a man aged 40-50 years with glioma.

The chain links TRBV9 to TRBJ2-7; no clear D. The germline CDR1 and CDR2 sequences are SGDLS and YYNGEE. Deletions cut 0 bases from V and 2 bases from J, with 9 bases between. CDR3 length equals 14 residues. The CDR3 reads CASSVEVRTYEQYF. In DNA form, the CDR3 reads TGTGCCAGCAGCGTAGAGGTCAGAACCTACGAGCAGTACTTC.

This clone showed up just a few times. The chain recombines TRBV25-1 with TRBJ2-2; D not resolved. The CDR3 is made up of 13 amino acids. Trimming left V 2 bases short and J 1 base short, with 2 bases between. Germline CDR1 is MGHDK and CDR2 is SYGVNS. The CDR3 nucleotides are TGTGCCAGCAGTGAAAAGAACACCGGGGAGCTGTTTTTT. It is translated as CASSEKNTGELFF.

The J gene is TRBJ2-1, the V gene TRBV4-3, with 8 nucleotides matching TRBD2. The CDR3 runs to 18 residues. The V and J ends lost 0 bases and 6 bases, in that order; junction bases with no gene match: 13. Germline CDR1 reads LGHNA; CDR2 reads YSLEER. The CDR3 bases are TGCGCCAGCAGCCAAGATAATGGACTAGCCGGGGGATCCAATGAGCAGTTCTTC. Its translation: CASSQDNGLAGGSNEQFF.

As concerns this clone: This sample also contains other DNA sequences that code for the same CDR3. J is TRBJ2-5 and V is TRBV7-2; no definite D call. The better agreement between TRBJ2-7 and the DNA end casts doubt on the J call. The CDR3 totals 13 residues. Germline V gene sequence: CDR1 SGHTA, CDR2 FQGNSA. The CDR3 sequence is CASSLKSSYEQYF. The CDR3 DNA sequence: TGTGCCAGCAGCTTGAAGTCCTCCTACGAGCAGTACTTC.

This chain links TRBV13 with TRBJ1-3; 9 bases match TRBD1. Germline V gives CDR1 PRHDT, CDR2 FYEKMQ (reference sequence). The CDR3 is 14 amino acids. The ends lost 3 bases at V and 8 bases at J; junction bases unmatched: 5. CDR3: CASSFLDRGDTIYF. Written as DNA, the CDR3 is TGTGCCAGCAGCTTCCTGGACAGGGGAGACACCATATATTTT.

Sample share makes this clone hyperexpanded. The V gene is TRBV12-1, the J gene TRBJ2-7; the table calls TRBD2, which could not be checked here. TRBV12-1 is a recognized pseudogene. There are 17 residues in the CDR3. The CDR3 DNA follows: TGTGCCAGCAGACTTCGCTCGGATGGAGGACTCTCCTACGAGCAGTACTTC. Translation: CASRLRSDGGLSYEQYF.

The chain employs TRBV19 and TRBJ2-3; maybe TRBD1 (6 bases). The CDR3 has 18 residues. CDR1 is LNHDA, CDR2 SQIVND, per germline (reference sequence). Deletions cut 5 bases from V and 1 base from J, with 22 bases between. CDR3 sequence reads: CASSPHSPRTARTDTQYF. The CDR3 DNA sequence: TGTGCCAGTAGTCCTCACAGTCCTCGGACAGCACGCACAGATACGCAGTATTTT.

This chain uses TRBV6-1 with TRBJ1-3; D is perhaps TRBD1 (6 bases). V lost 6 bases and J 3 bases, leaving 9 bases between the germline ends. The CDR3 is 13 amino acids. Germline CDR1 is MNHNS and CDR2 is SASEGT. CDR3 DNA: TGTGCCAGCAGACAGGGACGTGGAAACACCATATATTTT. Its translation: CASRQGRGNTIYF.

The CDR3 sequence is CAISVGQGLTPSYNSPLHF. In DNA, the CDR3 is TGTGCCATCAGTGTCGGACAGGGGTTAACTCCTTCCTATAATTCACCCCTCCACTTT. The chain employs TRBV10-3 and TRBJ1-6; 9 bases map to TRBD1. The CDR3 has 19 amino acids. Losses at the gene ends were 4 bases for V and 1 base for J; bases not matched to a gene: 11. Germline V CDR1 and CDR2: ENHRY, SYGVKD.

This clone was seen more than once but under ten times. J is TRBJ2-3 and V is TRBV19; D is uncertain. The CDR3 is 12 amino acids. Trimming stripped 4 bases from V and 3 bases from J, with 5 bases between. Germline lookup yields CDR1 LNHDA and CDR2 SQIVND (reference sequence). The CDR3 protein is CASSTSTDTQYF. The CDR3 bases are TGTGCCAGTAGTACGTCGACAGATACGCAGTATTTT.

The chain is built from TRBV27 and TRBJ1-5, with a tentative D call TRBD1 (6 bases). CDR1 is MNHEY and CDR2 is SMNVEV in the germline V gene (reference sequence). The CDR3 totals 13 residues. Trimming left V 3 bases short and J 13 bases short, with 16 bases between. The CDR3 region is CASSFAGAHSQHF. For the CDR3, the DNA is TGTGCCAGCAGTTTTGCAGGGGCCCACTCACAGCATTTT.

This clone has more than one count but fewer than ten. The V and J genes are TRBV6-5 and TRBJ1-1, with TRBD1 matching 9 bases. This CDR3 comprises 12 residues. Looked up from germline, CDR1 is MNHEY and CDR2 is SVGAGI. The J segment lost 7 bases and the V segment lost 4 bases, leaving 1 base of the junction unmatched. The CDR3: CASSWGQGEAFF. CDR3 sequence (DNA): TGTGCCAGCAGTTGGGGACAGGGTGAAGCTTTCTTT.

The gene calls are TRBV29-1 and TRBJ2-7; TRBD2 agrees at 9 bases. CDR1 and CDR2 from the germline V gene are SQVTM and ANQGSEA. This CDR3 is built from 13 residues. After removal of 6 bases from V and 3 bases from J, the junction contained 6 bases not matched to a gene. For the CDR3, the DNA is TGCAGCGTCTCAGCGGGAGGACTCTACGAGCAGTACTTC. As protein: CSVSAGGLYEQYF.

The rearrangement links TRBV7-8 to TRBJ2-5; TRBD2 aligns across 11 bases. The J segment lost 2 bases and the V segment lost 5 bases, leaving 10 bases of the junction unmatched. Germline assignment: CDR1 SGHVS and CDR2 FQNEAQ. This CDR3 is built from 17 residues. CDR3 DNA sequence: TGTGCCAGCAGCCCGGTTCGACTAGCGGGGTTTCAAGAGACCCAGTACTTC. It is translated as CASSPVRLAGFQETQYF.

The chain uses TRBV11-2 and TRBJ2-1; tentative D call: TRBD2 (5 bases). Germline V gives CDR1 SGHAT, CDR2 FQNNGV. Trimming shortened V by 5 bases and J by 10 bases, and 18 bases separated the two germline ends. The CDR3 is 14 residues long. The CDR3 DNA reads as TGTGCCAGCAGCCGTTCCTCAAGGAGGAACGAGCAGTTCTTC. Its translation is CASSRSSRRNEQFF.

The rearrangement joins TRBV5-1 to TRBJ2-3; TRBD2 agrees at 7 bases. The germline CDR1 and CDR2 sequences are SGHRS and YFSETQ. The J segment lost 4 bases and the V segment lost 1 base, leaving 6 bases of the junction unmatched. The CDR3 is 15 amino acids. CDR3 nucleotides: TGCGCCAGCAGCTTGTCGGGAGGTGGGGCAGATACGCAGTATTTT. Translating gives CASSLSGGGADTQYF.

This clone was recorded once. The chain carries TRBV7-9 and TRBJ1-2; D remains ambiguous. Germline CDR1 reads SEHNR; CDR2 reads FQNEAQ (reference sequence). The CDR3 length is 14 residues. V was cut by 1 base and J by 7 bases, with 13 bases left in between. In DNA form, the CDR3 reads TGTGCCAGCAGCTTAGGTCAGTCCCCTAGTGGCTACACCTTC. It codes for CASSLGQSPSGYTF.

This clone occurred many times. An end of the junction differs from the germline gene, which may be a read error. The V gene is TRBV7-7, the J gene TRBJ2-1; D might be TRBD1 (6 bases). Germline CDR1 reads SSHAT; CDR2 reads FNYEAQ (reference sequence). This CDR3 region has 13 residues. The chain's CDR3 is CASSSTLQGEQFF. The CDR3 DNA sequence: TGTGCTAGCAGCTCGACTCTACAGGGTGAGCAGTTCTTC.

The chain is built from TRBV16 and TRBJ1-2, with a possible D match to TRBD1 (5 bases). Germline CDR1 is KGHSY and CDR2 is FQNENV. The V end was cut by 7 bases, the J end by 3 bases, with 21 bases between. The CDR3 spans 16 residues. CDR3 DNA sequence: TGTGCCAGCACCCAGTGGGGACCCCGAGCGGACTATGGCTACACCTTC. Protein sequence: CASTQWGPRADYGYTF.

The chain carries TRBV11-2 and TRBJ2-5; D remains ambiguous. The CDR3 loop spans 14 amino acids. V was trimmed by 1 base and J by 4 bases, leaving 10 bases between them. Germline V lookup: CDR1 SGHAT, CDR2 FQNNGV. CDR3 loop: CASSLGRIGETQYF. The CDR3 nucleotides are TGTGCCAGCAGCTTAGGGCGTATCGGAGAGACCCAGTACTTC.

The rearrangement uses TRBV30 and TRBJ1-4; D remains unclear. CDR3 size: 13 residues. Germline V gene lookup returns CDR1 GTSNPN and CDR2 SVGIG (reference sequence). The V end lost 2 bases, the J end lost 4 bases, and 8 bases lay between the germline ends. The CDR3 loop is CAWSRGINEKLFF. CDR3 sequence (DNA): TGTGCCTGGAGTAGAGGGATTAATGAAAAACTGTTTTTT.

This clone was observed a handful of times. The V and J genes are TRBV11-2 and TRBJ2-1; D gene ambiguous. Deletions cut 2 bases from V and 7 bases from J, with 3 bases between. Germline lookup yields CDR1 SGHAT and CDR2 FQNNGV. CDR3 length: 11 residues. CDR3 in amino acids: CASSLWNEQFF. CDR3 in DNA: TGTGCCAGCAGCTTATGGAATGAGCAGTTCTTC.

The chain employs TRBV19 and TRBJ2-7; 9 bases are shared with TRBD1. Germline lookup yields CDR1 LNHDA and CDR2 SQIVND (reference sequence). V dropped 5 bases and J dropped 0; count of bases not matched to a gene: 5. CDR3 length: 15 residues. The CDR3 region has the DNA TGTGCCAGTAGTCCGGACAGGGGCCTCTCCTACGAGCAGTACTTC. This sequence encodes CASSPDRGLSYEQYF.

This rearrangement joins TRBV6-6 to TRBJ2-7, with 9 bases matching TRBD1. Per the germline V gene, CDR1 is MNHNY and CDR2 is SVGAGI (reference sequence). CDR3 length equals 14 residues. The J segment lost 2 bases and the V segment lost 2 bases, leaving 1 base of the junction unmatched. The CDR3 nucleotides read TGTGCCAGCAGTTACGGGACAGGGACCTACGAGCAGTACTTC. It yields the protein CASSYGTGTYEQYF.

This chain's CDR3 is CASSLPGNRNTIYF. The CDR3 DNA follows: TGTGCCAGCAGTTTACCGGGGAACCGAAACACCATATATTTT. The gene calls are TRBV28 and TRBJ1-3; D unresolved. Deletions cut 2 bases from V and 5 bases from J, with 10 bases between. CDR1 is MDHEN and CDR2 is SYDVKM in the germline V gene. The length of the CDR3 is 14 residues.

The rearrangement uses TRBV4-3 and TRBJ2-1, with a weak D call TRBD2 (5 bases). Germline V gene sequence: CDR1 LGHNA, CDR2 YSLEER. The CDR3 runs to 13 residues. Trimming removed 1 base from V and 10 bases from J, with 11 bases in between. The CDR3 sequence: CASSQVEDREQFF. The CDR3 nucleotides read TGCGCCAGCAGCCAAGTGGAGGATAGGGAGCAGTTCTTC.

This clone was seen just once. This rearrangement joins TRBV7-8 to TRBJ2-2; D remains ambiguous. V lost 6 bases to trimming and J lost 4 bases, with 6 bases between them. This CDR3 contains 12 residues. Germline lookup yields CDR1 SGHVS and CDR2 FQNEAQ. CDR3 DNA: TGTGCCAGCAGAGCTCTCACCGGGGAGCTGTTTTTT. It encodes CASRALTGELFF.